What follows is one TCR beta chain and its context. The length of the CDR3 is 13 residues. Per the germline V gene, CDR1 is GTSNPN and CDR2 is SVGIG (reference sequence). Trimming pared 4 bases from V and 3 bases from J, leaving 9 bases between. Sequencing was performed with immunoSEQ multiplex PCR; in TCRdb, only in-frame clones are kept and a portion is missing. The sample yields tens of thousands of clones, over 85% seen once. This record comes from a study of technical replicates of blood from several donors. The rearrangement uses TRBV30 and TRBJ2-2, with D tentatively TRBD1 (6 bases). The sequence was obtained from a human donor in good health. Input material: T cells isolated from PBMCs. The CDR3 sequence is CAWNRVHTGELFF. DNA for the CDR3: TGTGCCTGGAACAGGGTACACACCGGGGAGCTGTTTTTT.